The source of this TCR beta chain is a study of identical twins. This clonotype showed up just a few times. TCRdb re-derived calls from the 5' RACE reads in MiXCR, one entry per CDR3 protein. The table has 450,000 or so distinct CDR3 sequences, around 14% seen once. Between the trimmed V and J ends, which lost 4 bases and 2 bases, there was a span of 18 bases. This CDR3 is built from 16 residues. Germline loops: CDR1 LGHNA, CDR2 YSLEER. These same records also appear under a second study, on yellow fever vaccine responses in identical twins.

The TCR was taken from a woman younger than 35 in good health. Sequenced input: CD4+ T cells sorted from blood. The chain is built from TRBV4-3 and TRBJ2-7; D could derive from TRBD1 or TRBD2 (5 bases each). The CDR3 DNA follows: TGCGCCAGCAGCCGGTCACGGGACCCCGGTCCCTACGAGCAGTACTTC. This sequence encodes CASSRSRDPGPYEQYF.